This entry lists 13 T cell receptor beta chains sequenced from one sample in a study of blood T cell repertoires in COVID-19. The method was immunoSEQ multiplex PCR; TCRdb's version includes in-frame clones alone and lacks a portion of them. Altogether more than 250,000 clones are present, around 86% being singletons, with the ten largest covering less than 2.5%. The sequencing sample was made of peripheral blood. The receptor source for this set is a young woman who had recovered from COVID-19.

CDR3 residues: CASSNPPERGGELFF. DNA for the CDR3: TGTGCCAGTAGTAACCCGCCGGAACGGGGCGGGGAGCTGTTTTTT. V and J are TRBV19 and TRBJ2-2; D might be TRBD2 (5 bases). Looked up from germline, CDR1 is LNHDA and CDR2 is SQIVND (reference sequence). This CDR3 spans 15 amino acids. The V end lost 4 bases, the J end lost 7 bases, and 16 bases lay between the germline ends.

V gene TRBV21-1 combines with J gene TRBJ2-1; TRBD1 was called by the table and not checked on the DNA. TRBV21-1 is tagged as a pseudogene. The CDR3 sequence is 16 residues long. The CDR3 reads CASSQRQGAAYNEQFF. The CDR3 DNA reads TGTGCCAGCAGCCAACGACAGGGGGCCGCCTACAATGAGCAGTTCTTC.

The chain recombines TRBV18 with TRBJ2-7; the match to TRBD1 covers 11 bases. V shed 6 bases and J 1 base; nucleotides not matched to a gene: 5. This CDR3 has 15 residues. Germline values: CDR1 KGHSH, CDR2 LQKENI. The chain's CDR3 is CASSAGTGGSYEQYF. The CDR3 DNA reads as TGTGCCAGCTCGGCCGGGACAGGGGGTTCCTACGAGCAGTACTTC.

V usage is TRBV2 and J usage is TRBJ2-1; D possibly corresponds to TRBD1 (5 bases). Germline CDR1 reads SNHLY; CDR2 reads FYNNEI. This CDR3 comprises 16 residues. V was cut by 5 bases and J by 5 bases, with 19 bases left in between. The CDR3 DNA follows: TGTGCCAGCAGTCCCGACAGCGCCTCCATCCACAATGAGCAGTTCTTC. Protein product: CASSPDSASIHNEQFF.

The chain couples TRBV9 to TRBJ2-7, with TRBD2 matching 13 bases. This CDR3 region has 15 residues. Trimming at V came to 0 bases and at J to 5 bases, leaving 2 bases not matched to a gene. CDR1 is SGDLS and CDR2 is YYNGEE in the germline V gene. The CDR3 region is CASSVDTSGRDEQYF. The CDR3 DNA follows: TGTGCCAGCAGCGTAGATACTAGCGGGAGGGACGAGCAGTACTTC.

Note on this clone: Other DNA sequences in this specimen translate into the identical CDR3. V gene TRBV11-2 combines with J gene TRBJ2-5; D is ambiguous. V lost 1 base and J lost 4, with 4 bases in between. CDR1 and CDR2 (germline): SGHAT, FQNNGV. The CDR3 consists of 12 residues. CDR3 DNA sequence: TGTGCCAGCAGCTTAGGCAGAGAGACCCAGTACTTC. Amino acids: CASSLGRETQYF.

The chain combines TRBV10-3 with TRBJ2-7; maybe TRBD2 (6 bases). The CDR3 covers 14 residues. CDR1 ENHRY and CDR2 SYGVKD come from the germline V gene. Trimming removed 11 bases from V and 6 bases from J, with 23 bases in between. The CDR3 DNA reads TGTGCCGTCTTAAGCGGGCAGACGGTAGCCGAGCAGTACTTC. Residues: CAVLSGQTVAEQYF.

Details on this clone: The junction does not match germline at one end; this may be a read error. The chain employs TRBV25-1 and TRBJ2-3, with D unresolved. The CDR3 contains 12 residues. Looked up from germline, CDR1 is MGHDK and CDR2 is SYGVNS. The CDR3 DNA reads TGTGCCAGCAGTACACAGCCAGATATGCAGTATTTT. Protein product: CASSTQPDMQYF.

This rearrangement joins TRBV19 to TRBJ2-7; D perhaps matches TRBD1 (5 bases). V was cut by 5 bases and J by 0 bases, with 17 bases left in between. In germline, CDR1 is LNHDA, CDR2 SQIVND (reference sequence). CDR3 length: 16 residues. CDR3 protein: CASSEGHKGLSYEQYF. Written as DNA, the CDR3 is TGTGCCAGTAGTGAAGGACACAAAGGCCTCTCCTACGAGCAGTACTTC.

The rearrangement uses TRBV7-6 and TRBJ2-3; 9 bases line up with TRBD1. The CDR3 length is 14 residues. Germline lookup yields CDR1 SGHVS and CDR2 FNYEAQ. V dropped 10 bases and J dropped 3; count of bases not matched to a gene: 8. The CDR3 DNA reads TGTGCCAACTACAGGGGGCGAGAGACAGATACGCAGTATTTT. It yields the protein CANYRGRETDTQYF. Supplemented by reference TRBV7-6 and TRBJ2-3, the full variable domain reads GAGVSQSPRYKVTKRGQDVALRCDPISGHVSLYWYRQALGQGPEFLTYFNYEAQQDKSGLPNDRFSAERPEGSISTLTIQRTEQRDSAMYRCANYRGRETDTQYFGPGTRLTVL.

This clone occurred once. This chain joins TRBV5-1 and TRBJ1-3; maybe TRBD1 (5 bases). CDR3 length: 15 amino acids. The V end was cut by 3 bases, the J end by 4 bases, with 14 bases between. Germline V lookup: CDR1 SGHRS, CDR2 YFSETQ. Written as DNA, the CDR3 is TGCGCCAGCAGCTGGGGCGGATCGGAGGGAAACACCATATATTTT. Translating gives CASSWGGSEGNTIYF.

V usage is TRBV27 and J usage is TRBJ2-7, with a tentative D call TRBD1 (6 bases). This CDR3 has 13 amino acids. Trimming took 6 bases from V and 4 from J, leaving 13 bases between them. CDR1 and CDR2 (germline): MNHEY, SMNVEV (reference sequence). DNA of the CDR3: TGTGCCAGCAGCTCCGGACAGTATTACGAGCAGTACTTC. Its translation is CASSSGQYYEQYF.

The V call is TRBV19, the J call TRBJ2-1, with TRBD2 matching over 8 bases. V lost 5 bases, J lost 5 bases, and 8 bases stayed unmatched. The CDR3 totals 15 residues. Germline V gene data show CDR1 as LNHDA and CDR2 as SQIVND (reference sequence). CDR3 sequence: CASSLGGRLDNEQFF. CDR3 bases: TGTGCCAGTAGTCTGGGCGGGAGGCTCGACAATGAGCAGTTCTTC.